These 31 T cell receptor beta chains originate from one sample sequenced in a study of T cells in Graves' hyperthyroidism and ophthalmopathy. Amplification of TCR beta CDR3 regions used RNA as the template. TCR CDR3 underwent first-round RT-PCR with the HTBI primer set. TCRdb ran MiXCR on the multiplex PCR reads and lists one entry per CDR3 protein. The sample holds 95,000 to 100,000 distinct CDR3 sequences, roughly 49% seen once. Sequenced input: blood. Receptors originate from a woman in her forties with Graves' hyperthyroidism.

This chain joins TRBV7-2 and TRBJ1-5; TRBD1 might be the D (6 bases). The CDR3 spans 14 residues. Germline values: CDR1 SGHTA, CDR2 FQGNSA. The V end lost 5 bases, the J end lost 14 bases, and 22 bases lay between the germline ends. CDR3 DNA sequence: TGTGCCAGCAGCGCAACCCCGGACAGCATCTACGAGCATTTT. Its translation: CASSATPDSIYEHF.

The chain is built from TRBV20-1 and TRBJ1-1, with TRBD1 identical over 9 bases. J lost 4 bases, V lost 6 bases, and 6 bases had no gene match. The CDR3 is 13 residues long. Per the germline V gene, CDR1 is DFQATT and CDR2 is SNEGSKA (reference sequence). This chain's CDR3 is CSATGGVGTEAFF. The DNA of the CDR3 is TGCAGTGCGACAGGGGGAGTAGGCACTGAAGCTTTCTTT.

This clonotype has just a few counts. The gene calls are TRBV2 and TRBJ1-4, with a tentative D call TRBD1 (5 bases). Trimming took off 6 bases at V and 8 bases at J, with 7 bases between the two ends. The germline V gene has CDR1 SNHLY and CDR2 FYNNEI. This CDR3 is built from 11 residues. The CDR3 DNA reads as TGTGCCAGCAGGTCAGGGGAAAAACTGTTTTTT. It codes for CASRSGEKLFF. Complete variable domain (other parts from reference TRBV2 and TRBJ1-4): EPEVTQTPSHQVTQMGQEVILRCVPISNHLYFYWYRQILGQKVEFLVSFYNNEISEKSEIFDDQFSVERPDGSNFTLKIRSTKLEDSAMYFCASRSGEKLFFGSGTQLSVL.

To note about this clonotype: A read error is possible here, since a much larger clone lies one base away. The chain uses TRBV27 and TRBJ1-2; D may be TRBD1 (6 bases). The germline gives CDR1 MNHEY, CDR2 SMNVEV (reference sequence). The CDR3 spans 15 residues. The CDR3 sequence is CASSLSTGAQKGYAF. In DNA form, the CDR3 reads TGTGCCAGCAGTTTATCGACGGGGGCGCAGAAGGGCTACGCCTTC.

This rearrangement joins TRBV7-2 to TRBJ1-6; TRBD1 matches 8 bases. CDR1 and CDR2 from the germline V gene are SGHTA and FQGNSA. The CDR3 loop spans 16 amino acids. V shed 1 base and J 9 bases; nucleotides not matched to a gene: 8. CDR3 region: CASSLGPQGAGSPLHF. CDR3 bases: TGTGCCAGCAGCTTAGGCCCCCAGGGGGCCGGTTCACCCCTCCACTTT.

The sample holds a few counts of this clonotype. One junction end disagrees with the germline gene, perhaps due to a read error. The V and J genes are TRBV7-8 and TRBJ2-2, with 9 nucleotides matching TRBD1. Germline lookup yields CDR1 SGHVS and CDR2 FQNEAQ. This CDR3 region has 17 residues. The DNA of the CDR3 is TGCGCCAGCAGCCAAGTGTTCGGGACAGGGCTTACCGGGGAGCTGTTTTTT. This translates into CASSQVFGTGLTGELFF.

This chain connects TRBV7-2 to TRBJ2-2; D is uncertain. V was clipped by 6 bases and J by 1 base, with 9 bases between them. CDR1 and CDR2 (germline): SGHTA, FQGNSA. The CDR3 loop spans 14 amino acids. CDR3 bases: TGTGCCAGCAGACAGAGGATGAACACCGGGGAGCTGTTTTTT. Protein sequence: CASRQRMNTGELFF.

Worth noting for this clonotype: The junction departs from germline at one end; a sequencing error may be responsible. V usage is TRBV29-1 and J usage is TRBJ1-1, with 7 bases that match TRBD1. CDR1 is SQVTM, CDR2 ANQGSEA, per germline. The CDR3 spans 13 residues. The CDR3 nucleotides read TGCAGCTTTGACAGGGTCCAGGACACTGAAGCTTTCTTT. Protein: CSFDRVQDTEAFF.

Points on this clonotype: This likely comes from a read error, as the CDR3 has no conserved phenylalanine or tryptophan at its end. The DNA is left out, because the CDR3 cannot be placed on it with certainty; the CDR3 is given as TCRdb lists it. The chain has TRBV13 and TRBJ1-6; TRBD1 reflects the table's D call only, with no check against the DNA. Germline-derived CDR1 and CDR2 are PRHDT and FYEKMQ (reference sequence). Inclusive of both ends, the CDR3 amounts to 12 amino acids. CDR3 protein: CASSPRAGTPSS.

This clonotype appeared a single time. V and J are TRBV15 and TRBJ2-7, with TRBD2 matching 10 bases. V was clipped by 3 bases and J by 5 bases; unmatched bases: 10. The CDR3 sequence is 16 residues long. From germline, CDR1 is LNHNV and CDR2 YYDKDF (reference sequence). CDR3 DNA sequence: TGTGCCACCAGCAGCTTGGTGGCTAGCGGGAGTCACGAGCAGTACTTC. This translates into CATSSLVASGSHEQYF.

The V call is TRBV10-2, the J call TRBJ2-7; 7 bases are a match to TRBD2. V dropped 4 bases and J dropped 0; count of bases not matched to a gene: 6. Per germline, CDR1 WSHSY and CDR2 SAAADI. This CDR3 is built from 15 residues. Written as DNA, the CDR3 is TGCGCCAGCAGTGTCCCTAGCGGAGCCTCCTACGAGCAGTACTTC. Translating gives CASSVPSGASYEQYF.

As concerns this clonotype: Just one base apart from a much larger clone, this may be a read error. The chain recombines TRBV6-6 with TRBJ1-5; perhaps TRBD1 as D (5 bases). The CDR3 is 17 amino acids. Trimming took 0 bases from V and 9 from J, leaving 21 bases between them. Per germline, CDR1 MNHNY and CDR2 SVGAGI (reference sequence). The CDR3 DNA reads TGTGCCAGCAGTTACTCCCCGGGGGACTACGTGGATCGGCCCCAGCATTTT. Translation gives CASSYSPGDYVDRPQHF.

The chain employs TRBV11-1 and TRBJ1-2; D is perhaps TRBD1 (5 bases). Germline lookup yields CDR1 SGHAT and CDR2 FQDESV (reference sequence). The V end lost 3 bases, the J end lost 3 bases, and 11 bases lay between the germline ends. This CDR3 is 14 amino acids long. CDR3 in DNA: TGTGCCAGCAGCTTGATGGGGGTCGACTATGGCTACACCTTC. Translating it yields CASSLMGVDYGYTF.

By share of the sample, this clonotype is medium-sized (0.01 to 0.1%). The chain has TRBV7-2 and TRBJ1-6; tentatively, D is TRBD1 (6 bases). This CDR3 comprises 13 residues. Trimming took 3 bases from V and 9 from J, leaving 9 bases between them. Germline CDR1 SGHTA, CDR2 FQGNSA. In nucleotides, the CDR3 is TGTGCCAGCAGCTTTACAGGGAGTTCACCCCTCCACTTT. It encodes CASSFTGSSPLHF.

This clonotype was recorded at least ten times. The rearrangement links TRBV6-5 to TRBJ2-5; 12 bases line up with TRBD2. From germline, CDR1 is MNHEY and CDR2 SVGAGI. The J segment lost 4 bases and the V segment lost 10 bases, leaving 10 bases of the junction unmatched. The CDR3 runs to 15 residues. CDR3 sequence: CATQLSSGRAETQYF. The CDR3 DNA sequence: TGTGCCACCCAACTCTCTAGCGGGAGGGCAGAGACCCAGTACTTC.

This clonotype was picked up many times. The genes are TRBV29-1 and TRBJ2-5; D possibly corresponds to TRBD1 (5 bases). Germline CDR1 reads SQVTM; CDR2 reads ANQGSEA. Trimming removed 3 bases from V and 5 bases from J, with 10 bases in between. CDR3 length: 12 residues. The CDR3 region is CSVDKGWETQYF. As DNA, the CDR3 is TGCAGCGTTGATAAGGGGTGGGAGACCCAGTACTTC.

In this sample, this clonotype turned up many times. The V gene is TRBV4-3, the J gene TRBJ2-5; D may be TRBD1 (7 bases). The CDR3 is 15 amino acids. Trimming shortened V by 4 bases and J by 1 base, and 13 bases separated the two germline ends. The germline V gene encodes CDR1 LGHNA and CDR2 YSLEER. CDR3 protein: CASSRTRGAQETQYF. For the CDR3, the DNA is TGCGCCAGCAGCCGGACCAGGGGGGCCCAAGAGACCCAGTACTTC.

Details on this clonotype: Since a much larger clone is just one base distant, this may be a read error. The chain links TRBV2 to TRBJ1-5; 7 bases are a match to TRBD1. This CDR3 is built from 14 residues. CDR1 is SNHLY and CDR2 is FYNNEI in the germline V gene. The CDR3, as DNA: TGTGCCAACAGTGAACAGGGGAGCAATCAGCCCCAGCATTTT. This sequence encodes CANSEQGSNQPQHF.

The chain recombines TRBV29-1 with TRBJ1-1, with D possibly TRBD1 on 6 matching bases. The CDR3 totals 14 residues. The V gene's germline CDR1 is SQVTM and CDR2 ANQGSEA. Trimming took 7 bases from V and 1 from J, leaving 16 bases between them. CDR3 amino acids: CSAQRRDTNTEAFF. CDR3 nucleotides: TGCAGCGCCCAACGACGGGACACGAACACTGAAGCTTTCTTT.

This clonotype was detected many times. CDR3 in amino acids: CASSAGSRADQPQHF. The CDR3 coding sequence is TGTGCCAGCAGCGCCGGGTCGAGAGCCGATCAGCCCCAGCATTTT. The V and J genes are TRBV6-5 and TRBJ1-5, with no clear D. Per germline, CDR1 MNHEY and CDR2 SVGAGI. The CDR3 is made up of 15 amino acids. V lost 6 bases, J lost 5 bases, and 17 bases lay in between.

This clonotype has just a few counts. The chain has TRBV15 and TRBJ2-5; 7 bases fit TRBD1. After removal of 3 bases from V and 1 base from J, the junction contained 8 bases not matched to a gene. The length of the CDR3 is 16 residues. Per germline, CDR1 LNHNV and CDR2 YYDKDF (reference sequence). CDR3: CATSSLDRATQETQYF. DNA of the CDR3: TGTGCCACCAGCAGCCTAGACAGGGCAACCCAAGAGACCCAGTACTTC.

This clonotype was picked up many times. This chain connects TRBV10-3 to TRBJ2-2, with 7 nucleotides matching TRBD1. The CDR3 totals 15 residues. V was clipped by 4 bases and J by 4 bases; unmatched bases: 6. CDR1 and CDR2 from the germline V gene are ENHRY and SYGVKD. The CDR3 loop is CAISGKGAPTGELFF. CDR3 nucleotide sequence: TGTGCCATCAGTGGCAAGGGGGCGCCCACCGGGGAGCTGTTTTTT.

Details on this clonotype: The germline gene is not matched at one end of the junction; a read error may be the cause. The rearrangement joins TRBV7-8 to TRBJ2-7; D ambiguous. Germline loops: CDR1 SGHVS, CDR2 FQNEAQ. This CDR3 has 15 amino acids. CDR3: CASSFDGPSSYEQYF. The DNA of the CDR3 is TGCGCCAGCAGCTTCGATGGCCCATCCTCCTACGAGCAGTACTTC.

This clonotype was recorded at least ten times. The rearrangement links TRBV10-3 to TRBJ1-6, with a tentative D call TRBD1 (6 bases). V lost 10 bases and J lost 8, with 18 bases in between. This CDR3 has 14 residues. Germline V gives CDR1 ENHRY, CDR2 SYGVKD. CDR3 residues: CASSWQGRDSPLHF. DNA of the CDR3: TGTGCCAGCTCCTGGCAGGGGCGGGATTCACCCCTCCACTTT.

The V gene is TRBV29-1, the J gene TRBJ2-5; 16 bases are a match to TRBD2. V shed 6 bases and J 4 bases; nucleotides not matched to a gene: 8. Germline-derived CDR1 and CDR2 are SQVTM and ANQGSEA. The CDR3 totals 16 residues. CDR3 loop: CSVRKGLAGGLETQYF. The CDR3 DNA follows: TGCAGCGTCCGAAAGGGACTAGCGGGAGGGCTAGAGACCCAGTACTTC.

The V call is TRBV9, the J call TRBJ1-1; D unresolved. Germline V gene lookup returns CDR1 SGDLS and CDR2 YYNGEE. The CDR3 consists of 15 residues. Trimming cost V 2 bases and J 2 bases, with 13 bases left between them. This chain's CDR3 is CASSVGGRPNTEAFF. The CDR3 DNA reads as TGTGCCAGCAGCGTTGGAGGTCGTCCCAACACTGAAGCTTTCTTT.

This clonotype was detected many times. A single base separates this from a much larger clone, so it may be a read error. The conserved final phenylalanine or tryptophan is absent from the CDR3, which likely points to a read error. V and J are TRBV29-1 and TRBJ1-2; D gene uncertain. V dropped 4 bases and J dropped 3 bases, with 12 bases sitting between them. In germline, CDR1 is SQVTM, CDR2 ANQGSEA. The CDR3 is 13 amino acids. Here the CDR3 reads CSVAGGVDYGYTL. The CDR3 DNA reads TGCAGCGTTGCGGGCGGGGTGGACTATGGCTACACCCTC.

The rearrangement uses TRBV7-2 and TRBJ1-3, with D unresolved. The CDR3 has 15 residues. Trimming cost V 4 bases and J 6 bases, with 16 bases left between them. The germline V gene has CDR1 SGHTA and CDR2 FQGNSA. CDR3 sequence reads: CASSSVGERLNTIYF. The CDR3 bases are TGTGCCAGCAGCTCGGTGGGAGAACGCCTAAACACCATATATTTT.

Remarks on this clonotype: This may stem from a read error, because a much larger clone lies one nucleotide away. The rearrangement uses TRBV5-4 and TRBJ1-1; 7 bases map to TRBD1. The CDR3 spans 13 residues. Germline V lookup: CDR1 SGHNT, CDR2 YYREEE (reference sequence). The CDR3 reads CASGGTANTVAFF. The CDR3 DNA follows: TGTGCCAGCGGAGGGACAGCGAACACTGTAGCTTTCTTT.

Of note for this clonotype: The conserved final phenylalanine or tryptophan is absent from the CDR3, which likely points to a read error. The DNA is omitted, as the CDR3 cannot be located on it reliably, and the CDR3 follows TCRdb's listing. The rearrangement joins TRBV2 to TRBJ1-4. The CDR3 length is 8 residues, termini included. Germline values: CDR1 SNHLY, CDR2 FYNNEI. The CDR3 loop reads CASSLRTS.

This clonotype has ten or more counts. The chain links TRBV28 to TRBJ2-5, with D maybe TRBD2 (5 bases). CDR3 size: 15 residues. CDR1 is MDHEN and CDR2 is SYDVKM in the germline V gene. V gave up 7 bases and J gave up 5 bases, with 20 bases separating them. The CDR3 DNA reads as TGTGCCAGCACCAAAAGGCCCAGGAGAGGGGAGACCCAGTACTTC. Its translation is CASTKRPRRGETQYF.